Reported below is one T cell receptor beta chain. This CDR3 has 18 residues. V trimming: 2 bases; J trimming: 2 bases; junction bases outside the gene matches: 14. Germline V lookup: CDR1 MNHEY, CDR2 SVGEGT. The data belong to a study of brain metastases from non-small cell lung cancer. TCRdb keeps only in-frame clones here, not all; method: immunoSEQ multiplex PCR. The sample comprises around 1,600 clones, 85% to 95% of which are singletons, and roughly 2.2% rests with the top ten. This chain connects TRBV6-2 or TRBV6-3 to TRBJ2-5; 7 nucleotides agree with TRBD2. Sequencing input: tissue from a brain metastasis. The TCR comes from a donor aged 40 or older with non-small cell lung cancer. The DNA for the CDR3 is TGTGCCAGCAGTTACGCGGCTAGCGGTCGTGATATACAAGAGACCCAGTACTTC. Protein product: CASSYAASGRDIQETQYF.